The present T cell receptor (beta chain) was sequenced within a study of spatial heterogeneity in lung cancer. The wider study: The mean occurrence of each unique TCR and UMI combination in raw reads exceeded ten.

There are many counts of this clonotype. The length of the CDR3 is 14 residues. Germline V gene sequence: CDR1 SGHTA, CDR2 FQGNSA. The ends were cut back, 0 bases at V and 7 bases at J, with 10 bases in the middle. Each CDR3 protein gets one entry after TCRdb re-called the 5' RACE reads with MiXCR. The table lists about 80,000 distinct CDR3 sequences, roughly 8% of them singletons. Noted time point: sample taken at primary tumor resection. The donors comprised approximately 72 untreated early-stage non-small cell lung cancer patients. The sample here was PBMCs, taken at surgery. This sequence originates from a male donor with early-stage non-small cell lung cancer. This sequence joins TRBV7-2 and TRBJ1-5; a weak D match, TRBD1 (5 bases). The CDR3 spells CASSLAGTRQPQHF. The DNA of the CDR3 is TGTGCCAGCAGCTTAGCTGGGACGAGGCAGCCCCAGCATTTT.